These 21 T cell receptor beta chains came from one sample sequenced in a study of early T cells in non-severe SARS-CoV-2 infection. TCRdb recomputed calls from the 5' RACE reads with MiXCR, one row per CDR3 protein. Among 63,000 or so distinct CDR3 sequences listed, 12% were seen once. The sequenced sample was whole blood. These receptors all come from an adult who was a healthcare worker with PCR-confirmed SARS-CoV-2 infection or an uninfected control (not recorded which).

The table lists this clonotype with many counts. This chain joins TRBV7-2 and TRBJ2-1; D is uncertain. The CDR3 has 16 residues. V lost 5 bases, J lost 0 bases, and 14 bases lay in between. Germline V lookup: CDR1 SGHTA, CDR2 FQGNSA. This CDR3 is CASSPAGIPSYNEQFF. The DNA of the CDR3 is TGTGCCAGCAGCCCCGCTGGGATACCCTCCTACAATGAGCAGTTCTTC.

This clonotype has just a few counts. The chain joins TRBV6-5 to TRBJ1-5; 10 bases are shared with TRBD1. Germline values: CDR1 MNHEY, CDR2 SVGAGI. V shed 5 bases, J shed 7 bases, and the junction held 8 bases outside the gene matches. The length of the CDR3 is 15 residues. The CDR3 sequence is CASSRRQGAGQPQHF. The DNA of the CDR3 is TGTGCCAGCAGTCGTAGACAGGGGGCTGGACAGCCCCAGCATTTT.

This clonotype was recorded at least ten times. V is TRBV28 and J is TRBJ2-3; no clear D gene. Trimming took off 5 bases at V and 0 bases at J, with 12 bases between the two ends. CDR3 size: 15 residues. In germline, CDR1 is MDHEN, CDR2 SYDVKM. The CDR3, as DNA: TGTGCCAGCAGTCCCCCCCATACCAGCACAGATACGCAGTATTTT. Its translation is CASSPPHTSTDTQYF.

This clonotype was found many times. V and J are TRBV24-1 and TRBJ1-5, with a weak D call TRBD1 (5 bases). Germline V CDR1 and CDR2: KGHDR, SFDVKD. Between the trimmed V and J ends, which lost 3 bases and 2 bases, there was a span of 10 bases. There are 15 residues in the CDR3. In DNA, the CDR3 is TGTGCCACCAGTGATCGGACGGGGGGCAATCAGCCCCAGCATTTT. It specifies CATSDRTGGNQPQHF.

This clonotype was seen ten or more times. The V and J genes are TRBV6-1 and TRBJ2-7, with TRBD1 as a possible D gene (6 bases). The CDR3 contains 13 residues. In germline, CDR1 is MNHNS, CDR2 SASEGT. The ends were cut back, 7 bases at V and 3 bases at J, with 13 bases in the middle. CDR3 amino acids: CASNVHRDYEQYF. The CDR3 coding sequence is TGTGCCAGCAATGTGCACAGGGACTACGAGCAGTACTTC.

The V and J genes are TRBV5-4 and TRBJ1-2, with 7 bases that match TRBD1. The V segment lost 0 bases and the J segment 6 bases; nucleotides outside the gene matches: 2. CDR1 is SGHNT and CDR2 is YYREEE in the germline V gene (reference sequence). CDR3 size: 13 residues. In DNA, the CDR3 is TGTGCCAGCAGCTTGGAGACAGGGAATGGCTACACCTTC. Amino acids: CASSLETGNGYTF. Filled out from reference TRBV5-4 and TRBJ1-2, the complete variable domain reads ETGVTQSPTHLIKTRGQQVTLRCSSQSGHNTVSWYQQALGQGPQFIFQYYREEENGRGNFPPRFSGLQFPNYSSELNVNALELDDSALYLCASSLETGNGYTFGSGTRLTVV.

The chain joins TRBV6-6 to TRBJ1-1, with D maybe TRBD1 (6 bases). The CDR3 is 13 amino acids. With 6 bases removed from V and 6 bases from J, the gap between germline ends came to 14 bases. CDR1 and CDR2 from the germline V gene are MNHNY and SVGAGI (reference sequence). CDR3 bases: TGTGCCAGCAGCTCCACCGGGACACCTGAAGCTTTCTTT. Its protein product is CASSSTGTPEAFF.

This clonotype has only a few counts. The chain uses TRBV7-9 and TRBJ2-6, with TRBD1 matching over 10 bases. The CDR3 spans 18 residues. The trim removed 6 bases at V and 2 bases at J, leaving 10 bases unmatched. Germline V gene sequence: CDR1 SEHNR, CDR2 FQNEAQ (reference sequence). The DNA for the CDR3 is TGTGCCAGCAGGATCGAAGGGACAGGGGTGGCTGGGGCCAACGTCCTGACTTTC. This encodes CASRIEGTGVAGANVLTF.

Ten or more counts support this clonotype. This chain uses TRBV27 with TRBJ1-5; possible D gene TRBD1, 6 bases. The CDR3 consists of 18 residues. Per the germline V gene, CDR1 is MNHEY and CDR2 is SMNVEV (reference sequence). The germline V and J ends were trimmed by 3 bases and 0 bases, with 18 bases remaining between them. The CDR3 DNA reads TGTGCCAGCAGTTTTGCTACGGGGGGCCGATATAGCAATCAGCCCCAGCATTTT. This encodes CASSFATGGRYSNQPQHF.

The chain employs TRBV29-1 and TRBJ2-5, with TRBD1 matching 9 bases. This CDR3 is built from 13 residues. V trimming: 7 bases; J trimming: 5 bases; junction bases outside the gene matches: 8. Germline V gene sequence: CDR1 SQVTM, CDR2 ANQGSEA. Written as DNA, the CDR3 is TGCAGCGGAGGGACAGGGAGCGTGGAGACCCAGTACTTC. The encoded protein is CSGGTGSVETQYF.

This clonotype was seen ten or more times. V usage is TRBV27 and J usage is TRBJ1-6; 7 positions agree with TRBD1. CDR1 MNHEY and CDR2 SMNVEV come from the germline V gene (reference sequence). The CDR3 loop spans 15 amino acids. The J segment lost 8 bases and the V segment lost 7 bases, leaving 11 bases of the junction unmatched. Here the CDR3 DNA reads TGTGCCAGCAAACCTCGACAGGGATCAGATTCACCCCTCCACTTT. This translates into CASKPRQGSDSPLHF.

In DNA form, the CDR3 reads TGTGCCAGCAGCCCTCCGTATGACGCTGAAGCTTTCTTT. This sequence encodes CASSPPYDAEAFF. The chain is built from TRBV6-2 or TRBV6-3 and TRBJ1-1; no firm D call. The V end was cut by 6 bases, the J end by 6 bases, with 14 bases between. This CDR3 spans 13 amino acids. The germline CDR1 and CDR2 sequences are MNHEY and SVGEGT.

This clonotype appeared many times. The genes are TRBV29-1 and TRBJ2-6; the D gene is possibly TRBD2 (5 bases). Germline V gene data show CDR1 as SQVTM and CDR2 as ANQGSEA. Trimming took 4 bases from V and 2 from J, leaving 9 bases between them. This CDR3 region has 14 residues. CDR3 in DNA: TGCAGCGTTGTAGTTAGCGCTGGGGCCAACGTCCTGACTTTC. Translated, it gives CSVVVSAGANVLTF. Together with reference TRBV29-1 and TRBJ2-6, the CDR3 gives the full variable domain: SAVISQKPSRDICQRGTSLTIQCQVDSQVTMMFWYRQQPGQSLTLIATANQGSEATYESGFVIDKFPISRPNLTFSTLTVSNMSPEDSSIYLCSVVVSAGANVLTFGAGSRLTVL.

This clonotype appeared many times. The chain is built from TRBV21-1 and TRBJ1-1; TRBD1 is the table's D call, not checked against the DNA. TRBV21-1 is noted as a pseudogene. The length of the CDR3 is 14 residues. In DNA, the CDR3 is TGTGCCAGCAGCCCTTTTACGGGGCCGAAGAAGGCTTTCTTT. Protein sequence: CASSPFTGPKKAFF.

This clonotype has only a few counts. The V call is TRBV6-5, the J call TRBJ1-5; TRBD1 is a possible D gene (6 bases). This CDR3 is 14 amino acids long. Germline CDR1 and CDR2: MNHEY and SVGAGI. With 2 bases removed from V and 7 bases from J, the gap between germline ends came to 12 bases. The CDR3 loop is CASSYTRTAQPQHF. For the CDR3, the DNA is TGTGCCAGCAGTTACACTAGGACAGCCCAGCCCCAGCATTTT.

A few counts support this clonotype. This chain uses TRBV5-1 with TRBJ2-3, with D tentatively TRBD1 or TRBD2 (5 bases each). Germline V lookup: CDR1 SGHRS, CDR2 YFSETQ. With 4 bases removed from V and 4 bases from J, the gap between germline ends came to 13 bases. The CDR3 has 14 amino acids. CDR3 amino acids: CASSGGWVADTQYF. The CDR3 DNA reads TGCGCCAGCAGCGGGGGTTGGGTGGCAGATACGCAGTATTTT.

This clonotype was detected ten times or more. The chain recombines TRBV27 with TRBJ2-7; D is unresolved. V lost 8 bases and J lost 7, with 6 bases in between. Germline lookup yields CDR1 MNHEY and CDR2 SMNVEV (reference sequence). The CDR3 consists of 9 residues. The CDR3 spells CASHVEQYF. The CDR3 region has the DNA TGTGCCAGCCACGTAGAGCAGTACTTC.

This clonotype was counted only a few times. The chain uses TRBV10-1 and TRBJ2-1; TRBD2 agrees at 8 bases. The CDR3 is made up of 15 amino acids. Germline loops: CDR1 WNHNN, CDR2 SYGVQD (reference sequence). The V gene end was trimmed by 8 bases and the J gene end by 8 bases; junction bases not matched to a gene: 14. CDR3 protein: CASSRSSSGAYEQFF. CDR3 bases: TGCGCCAGCTCGAGAAGTAGTAGCGGGGCATATGAGCAGTTCTTC.

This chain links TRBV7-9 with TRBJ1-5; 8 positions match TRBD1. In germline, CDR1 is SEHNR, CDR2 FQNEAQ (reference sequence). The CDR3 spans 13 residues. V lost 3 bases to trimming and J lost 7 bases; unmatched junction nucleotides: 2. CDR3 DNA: TGTGCCAGCAGCTTGGACAGGGAGCAGCCCCAGCATTTT. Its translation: CASSLDREQPQHF.

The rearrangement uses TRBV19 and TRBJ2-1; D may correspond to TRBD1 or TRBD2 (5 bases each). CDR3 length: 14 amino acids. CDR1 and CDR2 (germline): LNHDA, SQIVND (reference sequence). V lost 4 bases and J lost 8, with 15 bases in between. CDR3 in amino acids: CASSRDPRGDEQFF. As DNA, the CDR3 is TGTGCCAGTAGTAGGGACCCTCGAGGCGATGAGCAGTTCTTC.

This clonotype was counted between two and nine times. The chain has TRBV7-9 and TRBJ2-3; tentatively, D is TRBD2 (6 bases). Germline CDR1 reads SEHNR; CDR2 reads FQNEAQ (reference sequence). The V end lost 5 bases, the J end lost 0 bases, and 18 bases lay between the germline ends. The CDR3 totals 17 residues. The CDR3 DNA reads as TGTGCCAGCAGCCCATTTAGCGGAGCCTCGAGCACAGATACGCAGTATTTT. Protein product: CASSPFSGASSTDTQYF.